This TCR beta chain was sequenced for a study of cytomegalovirus exposure and HLA in healthy donors. Points from the study as a whole: Later, an analysis found that common viral pathogens appeared to be linked with several of the most significant clusters. Earlier analysis yielded a pattern in which most TCR beta V segments were productive about 87% or about 30% of the time. The study reported that TCR beta sequences accurately predicted HLA-A and HLA-B alleles in most subjects. TCR association rates varied by HLA locus in a later analysis, with DRB1 highest and HLA-C lowest.

PCR was performed using 60 Vbeta and 13 Jbeta primers. The assay was immunoSEQ multiplex PCR, and TCRdb's table has in-frame clones only and misses some. This repertoire shows 150,000 to 250,000 clones, around 85% found once; its top ten account for about 2.5%. About this clone: Antigen specificity is unknown.

After removal of 2 bases from V and 4 bases from J, the junction contained 6 bases not matched to a gene. The germline V gene has CDR1 SGHTA and CDR2 FQGTGA. The CDR3 runs to 15 residues. The sequence was obtained from a woman aged 45-59 years in good health and CMV-seronegative. Source material: PBMCs. The chain links TRBV7-3 to TRBJ1-2; 8 nucleotides align to TRBD1. The chain's CDR3 is CASSLDSGGPYGYTF. CDR3 coding DNA: TGTGCCAGCAGCTTAGATTCAGGGGGCCCCTATGGCTACACCTTC.